Presented here are 25 T cell receptor beta chains from one specimen sequenced in a study of vaccination and CD4 T cells after COVID-19. The treatment: roughly 10-day PBMC culture with coronavirus spike peptide pools or control peptides (ViraFEST assay). Collection of the unexposed donor's CD4+ T cells took place before the COVID-19 pandemic (2011-2018). The antigens of these receptors remain unknown. Sequence data for DNA of cultured CD4+ T cells were generated by the Oncomine TCR Beta short-read assay. TCRdb analysed the PCR reads with MiXCR anew, one entry per CDR3 protein. Of 520 or so distinct CDR3 sequences listed, over 15% are singletons. Sequenced material: CD4+ T cells from blood, cultured in vitro. All receptors come from a human donor in good health.

The chain carries TRBV6-2 or TRBV6-3 and TRBJ1-1; D call uncertain. Germline CDR1 reads MNHEY; CDR2 reads SVGEGT. V gave up 0 bases and J gave up 1 base, with 3 bases separating them. The CDR3 length is 13 residues. The CDR3: CASSYSRNTEAFF. The CDR3 DNA sequence: TGTGCCAGCAGTTACTCGAGGAACACTGAAGCTTTCTTT.

The rearrangement uses TRBV29-1 and TRBJ1-3; 7 positions agree with TRBD1. This CDR3 has 14 residues. V shed 3 bases, J shed 0 bases, and the junction held 2 bases outside the gene matches. The germline V gene has CDR1 SQVTM and CDR2 ANQGSEA. For the CDR3, the DNA is TGCAGCGTTGAGAGGGGGCTCTCTGGAAACACCATATATTTT. Translating gives CSVERGLSGNTIYF.

By sample fraction, this clonotype is large. CDR3 sequence (DNA): TGTGCCAGCATAACTAACAGGGGAACTAATGGCTACACCTTC. Protein: CASITNRGTNGYTF. This chain links TRBV2 with TRBJ1-2, with 7 bases fitting TRBD1. Germline CDR1 reads SNHLY; CDR2 reads FYNNEI. This CDR3 spans 14 amino acids. J gave up 6 bases and V 7 bases, and 11 bases lay outside the gene matches. The variable domain in full, with the rest retrieved from reference TRBV2 and TRBJ1-2, is EPEVTQTPSHQVTQMGQEVILRCVPISNHLYFYWYRQILGQKVEFLVSFYNNEISEKSEIFDDQFSVERPDGSNFTLKIRSTKLEDSAMYFCASITNRGTNGYTFGSGTRLTVV.

This clonotype has more than one count but fewer than ten. The rearrangement joins TRBV5-1 to TRBJ1-6; 9 bases are shared with TRBD1. The CDR3 loop spans 14 amino acids. The germline V gene encodes CDR1 SGHRS and CDR2 YFSETQ. The V gene end was trimmed by 7 bases and the J gene end by 7 bases; junction bases not matched to a gene: 6. The DNA of the CDR3 is TGCGCCAGCGGTACAGGGGGCAGAAATTCACCCCTCCACTTT. Translation gives CASGTGGRNSPLHF.

This clonotype is deemed medium-sized. The chain carries TRBV30 and TRBJ1-1, with 7 bases aligning to TRBD1. With V trimmed by 1 base and J by 4 bases, 15 bases remained unmatched. This CDR3 contains 17 residues. Germline V gives CDR1 GTSNPN, CDR2 SVGIG (reference sequence). The CDR3 DNA is TGTGCCTGGAGTGCCACTTACCCAGGGGGGGCGGGCACTGAAGCTTTCTTT. It encodes CAWSATYPGGAGTEAFF.

Judged by abundance, this clonotype is large (0.1 to 1%). The rearrangement joins TRBV19 to TRBJ1-2, with D perhaps TRBD1 (5 bases). Germline CDR1 LNHDA, CDR2 SQIVND (reference sequence). This CDR3 has 13 residues. Deletions cut 5 bases from V and 8 bases from J, with 15 bases between. The CDR3 here is CASSSSGLRGYTF. The CDR3, as DNA: TGTGCCAGTAGTTCCTCGGGACTTCGAGGCTACACCTTC.

Worth noting for this clonotype: A much larger clonotype is one base distant, so this may be a read error. The CDR3 nucleotides are TGCGCCAGCAGTGAGTCGAGGGTCATATACGAGCAGTACTTC. This gives the protein CASSESRVIYEQYF. The chain combines TRBV10-1 with TRBJ2-7, with a weak D call TRBD2 (5 bases). Trimming shortened V by 0 bases and J by 4 bases, and 10 bases separated the two germline ends. This CDR3 contains 14 residues. The germline V gene encodes CDR1 WNHNN and CDR2 SYGVQD (reference sequence).

This clonotype was seen more than once but under ten times. V usage is TRBV5-1 and J usage is TRBJ2-2; D gene unclear. Trimming took 2 bases from V and 8 from J, leaving 16 bases between them. Germline V CDR1 and CDR2: SGHRS, YFSETQ. This CDR3 comprises 15 residues. CDR3 in amino acids: CASSFRQDGLGELFF. The CDR3 DNA reads as TGCGCCAGCAGCTTTAGGCAGGACGGTTTGGGGGAGCTGTTTTTT.

This clonotype is hyperexpanded. This rearrangement joins TRBV6-2 or TRBV6-3 to TRBJ1-2; a possible D gene is TRBD1 (5 bases). V dropped 5 bases and J dropped 2 bases, with 12 bases sitting between them. The CDR3 length is 14 residues. Germline values: CDR1 MNHEY, CDR2 SVGEGT. The CDR3 sequence is CASSRGSGNYGYTF. The DNA of the CDR3 is TGTGCCAGCAGTAGAGGTTCAGGGAACTATGGCTACACCTTC.

Notes on this clonotype: A much larger clone differs by one base, so this may be a read error. The V and J genes are TRBV10-3 and TRBJ1-5; D gene uncertain. Germline CDR1 is ENHRY and CDR2 is SYGVKD. The V end was cut by 2 bases, the J end by 2 bases, with 7 bases between. This CDR3 spans 14 amino acids. The DNA for the CDR3 is TGTGCCATCAGTGAGATCGGGGGCAATCAGCCCCAGCATTTT. The encoded protein is CAISEIGGNQPQHF.

The chain recombines TRBV18 with TRBJ2-6; weak D call: TRBD2 (5 bases). This CDR3 is 17 amino acids long. The V gene's germline CDR1 is KGHSH and CDR2 LQKENI. Trimming left V 3 bases short and J 1 base short, with 13 bases between. DNA of the CDR3: TGTGCCAGCTCACCGACGGGAATTGGATCTGGGGCCAACGTCCTGACTTTC. Protein: CASSPTGIGSGANVLTF.

By proportion, this clonotype is medium-sized. The chain links TRBV25-1 to TRBJ1-1, with 10 bases aligning to TRBD1. Germline lookup yields CDR1 MGHDK and CDR2 SYGVNS. V dropped 2 bases and J dropped 4; count of bases not matched to a gene: 4. The CDR3 is 15 amino acids. The CDR3 DNA is TGTGCCAGCAGTGAACCAAGGACAGGGGGCACTGAAGCTTTCTTT. Protein: CASSEPRTGGTEAFF.

In its sample, this clonotype ranks as hyperexpanded (1% or more). The CDR3 sequence: CASSLDRASYEQYF. The CDR3 DNA sequence: TGTGCCAGCAGCTTAGACAGGGCCTCCTACGAGCAGTACTTC. The chain carries TRBV7-9 and TRBJ2-7; maybe TRBD1 (6 bases). In germline, CDR1 is SEHNR, CDR2 FQNEAQ (reference sequence). CDR3 length: 14 amino acids. The V gene lost 1 base and the J gene lost 0 bases, with 7 bases spanning the gap.

This clonotype is labeled large. The rearrangement joins TRBV7-2 to TRBJ1-2; D unclear. The V end lost 3 bases, the J end lost 4 bases, and 9 bases lay between the germline ends. Per the germline V gene, CDR1 is SGHTA and CDR2 is FQGNSA. This CDR3 contains 13 residues. DNA of the CDR3: TGTGCCAGCAGCTTCGAGCCACGCTATGGCTACACCTTC. It specifies CASSFEPRYGYTF.

On this clonotype itself: Sequence at one end of the junction differs from germline and may be a read error. This chain joins TRBV5-1 and TRBJ2-5; no firm D call. The CDR3 covers 13 residues. Germline V gives CDR1 SGHRS, CDR2 YFSETQ. This CDR3 is CASSLQAEETQHF. As DNA, the CDR3 is TGCGCCAGCAGCTTGCAAGCCGAAGAGACCCAGCACTTC.

J is TRBJ1-6 and V is TRBV5-1; D is ambiguous. The CDR3 runs 14 residues. V lost 4 bases and J lost 9, with 14 bases in between. Germline V CDR1 and CDR2: SGHRS, YFSETQ. CDR3: CASSQIPDSSPLHF. The CDR3, as DNA: TGCGCCAGCAGCCAAATACCCGATTCTTCACCCCTCCACTTT. Together with reference TRBV5-1 and TRBJ1-6, the CDR3 gives the full variable domain: KAGVTQTPRYLIKTRGQQVTLSCSPISGHRSVSWYQQTPGQGLQFLFEYFSETQRNKGNFPGRFSGRQFSNSRSEMNVSTLELGDSALYLCASSQIPDSSPLHFGNGTRLTVT.

This rearrangement joins TRBV2 to TRBJ2-1; 8 nucleotides align to TRBD2. This CDR3 spans 17 amino acids. CDR1 is SNHLY, CDR2 FYNNEI, per germline. V was clipped by 7 bases and J by 4 bases; unmatched bases: 15. The CDR3 sequence: CASTGGADTGAYNEQFF. In nucleotides, the CDR3 is TGTGCCAGCACGGGGGGGGCAGACACAGGCGCATACAATGAGCAGTTCTTC.

In its sample, this clonotype is medium-sized. This chain links TRBV7-2 with TRBJ1-1; 7 bases fit TRBD1. Trimming cost V 4 bases and J 4 bases; bases outside gene matches: 6. The CDR3 covers 14 residues. Germline V gene lookup returns CDR1 SGHTA and CDR2 FQGNSA. CDR3 nucleotides: TGTGCCAGCAGCTGGGGACAGACCCTCACTGAAGCTTTCTTT. Translating gives CASSWGQTLTEAFF.

By its share, this clonotype is large. This sequence joins TRBV7-2 and TRBJ1-1; 9 positions agree with TRBD1. The CDR3 extends over 14 amino acids. Trimming cost V 5 bases and J 5 bases; bases outside gene matches: 6. Germline values: CDR1 SGHTA, CDR2 FQGNSA. The CDR3 nucleotides are TGTGCCAGCAGCACGGGACAGGGTTTAACTGAAGCTTTCTTT. Amino acid sequence: CASSTGQGLTEAFF. The full variable domain, completed using reference TRBV7-2 and TRBJ1-1, is GAGVSQSPSNKVTEKGKDVELRCDPISGHTALYWYRQSLGQGLEFLIYFQGNSAPDKSGLPSDRFSAERTGGSVSTLTIQRTQQEDSAVYLCASSTGQGLTEAFFGQGTRLTVV.

The chain links TRBV18 to TRBJ1-3; 9 bases are a match to TRBD1. CDR3 length: 14 amino acids. Germline CDR1 KGHSH, CDR2 LQKENI. V was clipped by 2 bases and J by 6 bases; unmatched bases: 2. CDR3 residues: CASSPGTGQNTIYF. CDR3 coding DNA: TGTGCCAGCTCACCAGGGACAGGGCAAAACACCATATATTTT.

There are a few counts of this clonotype. The chain employs TRBV10-3 and TRBJ2-1; 10 bases are a match to TRBD2. With 4 bases clipped from V and 7 bases from J, the junction kept 13 bases outside the gene matches. The CDR3 is 17 residues long. Germline values: CDR1 ENHRY, CDR2 SYGVKD. As DNA, the CDR3 is TGTGCCATCAGTGCTTTTTCTAGCGGGAGAGTCCGGAATGAGCAGTTCTTC. Its translation is CAISAFSSGRVRNEQFF.

This clonotype came up a few times. V usage is TRBV7-9 and J usage is TRBJ2-1; 8 bases are a match to TRBD1. This CDR3 has 17 amino acids. Germline V lookup: CDR1 SEHNR, CDR2 FQNEAQ (reference sequence). After removal of 1 base from V and 1 base from J, the junction contained 6 bases not matched to a gene. CDR3 amino acids: CASSLERQGRSYNEQFF. The DNA for the CDR3 is TGTGCCAGCAGCTTAGAGAGACAGGGGAGGTCCTACAATGAGCAGTTCTTC.

This clonotype was detected only a few times. This chain connects TRBV4-3 to TRBJ2-3; D is unclear. The CDR3 is 16 residues long. The V end lost 4 bases, the J end lost 0 bases, and 14 bases lay between the germline ends. Per the germline V gene, CDR1 is LGHNA and CDR2 is YSLEER. The CDR3 is CASSPRPSTSTDTQYF. The CDR3 nucleotides read TGCGCCAGCAGCCCGAGACCCTCGACTAGCACAGATACGCAGTATTTT.

This clonotype was recorded a few times. The rearrangement links TRBV2 to TRBJ1-4; TRBD1 agrees at 7 bases. The ends lost 5 bases at V and 4 bases at J; junction bases unmatched: 7. Germline-derived CDR1 and CDR2 are SNHLY and FYNNEI. This CDR3 comprises 15 residues. CDR3 nucleotides: TGTGCCAGCAGTCAACCCGGGACAGTTAATGAAAAACTGTTTTTT. This gives the protein CASSQPGTVNEKLFF. Full variable domain (remainder filled in from reference TRBV2 and TRBJ1-4): EPEVTQTPSHQVTQMGQEVILRCVPISNHLYFYWYRQILGQKVEFLVSFYNNEISEKSEIFDDQFSVERPDGSNFTLKIRSTKLEDSAMYFCASSQPGTVNEKLFFGSGTQLSVL.

By sample fraction, this clonotype is medium-sized. The chain carries TRBV20-1 and TRBJ1-1; weak D call: TRBD1 (6 bases). The CDR3 has 12 amino acids. Trimming stripped 3 bases from V and 5 bases from J, with 10 bases between. Germline V CDR1 and CDR2: DFQATT, SNEGSKA (reference sequence). CDR3 protein: CSASRGTTEAFF. DNA for the CDR3: TGCAGTGCTAGCAGGGGCACGACTGAAGCTTTCTTT.